This T cell receptor (beta chain) was captured by sequencing in a study of T cell responses to AZD1222 COVID-19 vaccine. Germline loops: CDR1 LNHNV, CDR2 YYDKDF (reference sequence). The CDR3 has 14 amino acids. Trimming took off 2 bases at V and 6 bases at J, with 11 bases between the two ends. Sequenced by immunoSEQ multiplex PCR; TCRdb stores in-frame clones only, minus some. In the table there are under 130,000 clones, 80% to 90% of which are singletons. Doses given second, at about 4 or about 12 weeks, were pooled. The receptor was isolated from an adult who received the AZD1222 COVID-19 vaccine. V usage is TRBV15 and J usage is TRBJ1-5; possibly TRBD1 for D (5 bases). The sample here was peripheral blood, taken 28 days after the second AZD1222 dose. CDR3 DNA sequence: TGTGCCACCAGCAGAAAGGCAGGGTCTCAGCCCCAGCATTTT. It codes for CATSRKAGSQPQHF.